The rows below give T cell receptor beta chains drawn from one sample of a study of HIV-infected patients and healthy controls. One entry per CDR3 protein results from TCRdb running MiXCR on the 5' RACE reads. The data show over 3,500 distinct CDR3 sequences, about 8.2% seen once. Source: blood, taken before antiretroviral therapy. The receptors stem from an adult with HIV infection. The CDR3 runs from the conserved cysteine through the conserved F or W. The D gene is left open where the match is weak. Some rows mark clone size as missing; the rest say once, few, many or name a class of expanded clone.

J,D,V,size,DNA,CDR3
TRBJ2-1,TRBD2,TRBV9,medium-sized,TGTGCCAGCAGCGTAGGGACTAGCGCTACTAGCTCCTACAATGAGCAGTTCTTC,CASSVGTSATSSYNEQFF
TRBJ1-2,.,TRBV12-3/TRBV12-4,medium-sized,TGTGCCAGCAGTTTCGCGGGGGCTCACTATGGCTACACCTTC,CASSFAGAHYGYTF
TRBJ2-2,.,TRBV6-2/TRBV6-3,.,TGTGCCAGCGAGCGGAGAACCGGGGAGCTGTTTTTT,CASERRTGELFF
TRBJ2-1,.,TRBV2,.,TGTGCCAACACCCGGGACTCTAACAATGAGCAGTTCTTC,CANTRDSNNEQFF
TRBJ1-1,.,TRBV12-3/TRBV12-4,many,TGTGCCAGCAGCTGGCCGGGCTCGAGAAACACTGAAGCTTTCTTT,CASSWPGSRNTEAFF
TRBJ1-1,.,TRBV5-5,.,TGTGCCAGCAGCTTCGGAGGAACGAACACTGAAGCTTTCTTT,CASSFGGTNTEAFF
TRBJ2-7,.,TRBV7-2,.,TGTGCCAGCAGCTACCCCCCGGGGATCGAGCAGTACTTC,CASSYPPGIEQYF
TRBJ2-3,.,TRBV30,medium-sized,TGTGCCTGGAGGGAGGGGAATAGAAATACGCAGTATTTT,CAWREGNRNTQYF
TRBJ2-3,TRBD2,TRBV20-1,many,TGCAGTGCTAGCGGCGGGAGGGCTTCAACCAGCACAGATACGCAGTATTTT,CSASGGRASTSTDTQYF
TRBJ2-6,TRBD1,TRBV24-1,few,TGTGCCACCAGCCGACGTCGGAGACAGGGGGCTTCCCCTGGGGCCAACGTCCTGACTTTC,CATSRRRRQGASPGANVLTF
TRBJ2-1,.,TRBV4-1,few,TGCGCCAGCAGCCAAGGACTAGTATCGGAGCAGTTCTTC,CASSQGLVSEQFF
TRBJ1-4,.,TRBV5-4,medium-sized,TGTGCCAGCAGCCCGGACGGCAGTAATGAAAAACTGTTTTTT,CASSPDGSNEKLFF
TRBJ1-5,.,TRBV29-1,.,TGCAGCGTGGGAGAGAGGGATCAGCCCCAGCATTTT,CSVGERDQPQHF
TRBJ2-7,.,TRBV27,many,TGTGCCAGCAGTTTAAACAGGGATTACTACGAGCAGTACTTC,CASSLNRDYYEQYF
TRBJ2-7,.,TRBV3-1,many,TGTGCCAGCAGCCAACCCCTGGGGGACGAGCAGTACTTC,CASSQPLGDEQYF
TRBJ2-5,TRBD2,TRBV13,.,TGTGCCAGCAGCCCCCGGGGCGGGAGTCTACCAGAGACCCAGTACTTC,CASSPRGGSLPETQYF
TRBJ2-1,.,TRBV2,.,TGTGCCAGCAGTGATACAGGGATAGAGAATGAGCAGTTCTTC,CASSDTGIENEQFF
TRBJ1-1,.,TRBV6-5,few,TGTGCCAGCATCCCATCCCTGGGCGCCTACTCCGCTGAAGCTTTCTTT,CASIPSLGAYSAEAFF
TRBJ2-2,TRBD2,TRBV5-1,many,TGCGCCAGTTCCGGGACTAGCGGGAGTTTGAACACCGGGGAGCTGTTTTTT,CASSGTSGSLNTGELFF
TRBJ2-1,TRBD2,TRBV7-3,medium-sized,TGTGCCAGCAGCCGACTAGCTTCACTATTGGATGAGCAGTTCTTC,CASSRLASLLDEQFF
TRBJ1-1,TRBD1,TRBV7-2,many,TGTGCCAGCAGCTCGACAGGGCGATTGACTGAAGCTTTCTTT,CASSSTGRLTEAFF
TRBJ1-3,.,TRBV9,many,TGTGCCAGCAGCGTTGACAGAGCGAACTCTGGAAACACCATATATTTT,CASSVDRANSGNTIYF
TRBJ2-2,.,TRBV28,many,TGTGCCAGCAGTTTATTGACCGGGGAGCTGTTTTTT,CASSLLTGELFF
TRBJ2-2,.,TRBV7-9,many,TGTGCCAGCAGCGGAATTACCCGAAGTACCGGGGAGCTGTTTTTT,CASSGITRSTGELFF
TRBJ1-5,TRBD1,TRBV19,few,TGTGCCAGTAGGCTGACAGGGGCAAATCAGCCCCAGCATTTT,CASRLTGANQPQHF
TRBJ2-7,TRBD2,TRBV6-1,few,TGTGCCAGCAGTGAAACCCTTAGCGGGGACCACGAGCAGTACTTC,CASSETLSGDHEQYF
TRBJ1-5,.,TRBV15,medium-sized,TGTGCCACCAGCCTCCGGGCCTGGGATAGCAATCAGCCCCAGCATTTT,CATSLRAWDSNQPQHF
TRBJ2-3,.,TRBV7-2,medium-sized,TGTGCCAGCAGCCCAGGATCCCCGCGGGATACGCAGTATTTT,CASSPGSPRDTQYF
TRBJ2-5,.,TRBV5-1,medium-sized,TGCGCCAGCAGCTTTGGGGCCGTTGGAGAAGAGACCCAGTACTTC,CASSFGAVGEETQYF
TRBJ1-5,TRBD1,TRBV28,.,TGTGCCAGCAGTTCAGGACAGGGGAGGGAGGGTCAGCCCCAGCATTTT,CASSSGQGREGQPQHF
TRBJ1-5,.,TRBV19,few,TGTGCCAGTAGTATGGGACCCCGGGGAGGCAATCAGCCCCAGCATTTT,CASSMGPRGGNQPQHF
TRBJ1-1,.,TRBV6-1,medium-sized,TGTGCCAGCAGTGAAGCGAGAAGGGGGGGTGAAGCTTTCTTT,CASSEARRGGEAFF
TRBJ2-1,TRBD2,TRBV11-2,few,TGTGCCAGCAGCCCCGGGACTAGCGGGATTCGGGAGCAGTTCTTC,CASSPGTSGIREQFF
TRBJ2-1,TRBD2,TRBV6-5,medium-sized,TGTGCCAGCAGTCTAGCGGGAGCCTACAATGAGCAGTTCTTC,CASSLAGAYNEQFF
TRBJ2-3,.,TRBV6-5,.,TGTGCCAGCAGTTACCGAGGTACCGGTACGCAGTATTTT,CASSYRGTGTQYF
TRBJ2-2,TRBD2,TRBV5-4,many,TGTGCCAGCAGCGTGGCGGGAGCCGGGGAGCTGTTTTTT,CASSVAGAGELFF
TRBJ1-5,.,TRBV5-1,many,TGCGCCAGCAGCTTGCGAGCAGGAGGGGATCAGCCCCAGCATTTT,CASSLRAGGDQPQHF
TRBJ1-3,.,TRBV30,.,TGTGCCTGGAGTGTTATCCCGGGAAACACCATATATTTT,CAWSVIPGNTIYF
TRBJ2-1,.,TRBV5-6,.,TGTGCCAGCCGGTCCCCCTACAATGAGCAGTTCTTC,CASRSPYNEQFF
TRBJ2-3,.,TRBV19,many,TGTGCCAGTACCGAGGGGGCGGGGGGCACAGATACGCAGTATTTT,CASTEGAGGTDTQYF
TRBJ2-1,.,TRBV7-3,medium-sized,TGTGCCAGCAGCTCACGTACAGGGCGCGAGCAGTTCTTC,CASSSRTGREQFF
TRBJ2-3,.,TRBV9,many,TGTGCCAGCAGCGTGGCTCTAACCTTCACAGATACGCAGTATTTT,CASSVALTFTDTQYF
TRBJ2-5,.,TRBV30,medium-sized,TGTGCCTGGAGTGTACGAGGAACAGGGAGGGAGACCCAGTACTTC,CAWSVRGTGRETQYF
TRBJ1-1,.,TRBV4-2,few,TGTGCCAGCAGCCAAGGAGTGAACACTGAAGCTTTCTTT,CASSQGVNTEAFF
TRBJ1-5,.,TRBV28,few,TGTGCCAGCAGTTTCTCTGAAAATCAGCCCCAGCATTTT,CASSFSENQPQHF
TRBJ2-5,.,TRBV29-1,many,TGCAGCGTTGAATGGAGTAGCGATCCACAAGAGACCCAGTACTTC,CSVEWSSDPQETQYF